The present entry profiles one TCR beta chain with its context. Germline CDR1 is SGHRS and CDR2 is YFSETQ. The CDR3 is made up of 14 amino acids. Trimming cost V 1 base and J 4 bases; bases outside gene matches: 3. This sample was taken from a study of CD8 T cells in Susac syndrome. CD8+ and CD4+ T cells circulating in blood were sequenced for TCR beta. Controls were healthy donors (matched for age and sex). Negative isolation yielded CD8+ and CD4+ T cells; FACS enriched TEMRA cells. With random hexamers, reverse transcription was performed on about 0.5 to 1 ug of RNA. Across 54 Vbeta and 13 Jbeta, TCR beta CDR3 was amplified with immunoSEQ multiplex PCR. Via MiXCR, TCRdb re-called the immunoSEQ multiplex PCR reads, giving one row per CDR3 protein. The data show 110,000 or so distinct CDR3 sequences, under 95% seen once.

Sequenced input: CD8+ T cells from PBMCs. The receptor comes from a human donor in good health. The chain combines TRBV5-1 with TRBJ2-5; 8 bases map to TRBD2. The CDR3 region is CASSLTGGGETQYF. DNA of the CDR3: TGCGCCAGCAGCTTGACCGGGGGGGGAGAGACCCAGTACTTC.